The T cell receptor (beta chain) described here comes from a study of neoadjuvant anti-PD-1 for oral cavity cancer. The ends lost 3 bases at V and 13 bases at J; junction bases unmatched: 6. Germline V gene sequence: CDR1 SGHAT, CDR2 FQNNGV. The CDR3 runs to 12 residues. Sequenced by immunoSEQ multiplex PCR; TCRdb stores in-frame clones only, minus some. The sample consists of about 72,000 clones, around 88% of them appearing once. Sample: PBMCs, taken before nivolumab (anti-PD-1) treatment. The clonotype was recovered from a person aged 40 to 85 with oral cavity squamous cell carcinoma. The chain combines TRBV11-2 with TRBJ2-4; 7 nucleotides agree with TRBD2. CDR3 DNA: TGTGCCAGCAGCTTTTGGGCGGGAGTCCAGTACTTC. It encodes CASSFWAGVQYF. Supplemented by reference TRBV11-2 and TRBJ2-4, the full variable domain reads EAGVAQSPRYKIIEKRQSVAFWCNPISGHATLYWYQQILGQGPKLLIQFQNNGVVDDSQLPKDRFSAERLKGVDSTLKIQPAKLEDSAVYLCASSFWAGVQYFGAGTRLSVL.